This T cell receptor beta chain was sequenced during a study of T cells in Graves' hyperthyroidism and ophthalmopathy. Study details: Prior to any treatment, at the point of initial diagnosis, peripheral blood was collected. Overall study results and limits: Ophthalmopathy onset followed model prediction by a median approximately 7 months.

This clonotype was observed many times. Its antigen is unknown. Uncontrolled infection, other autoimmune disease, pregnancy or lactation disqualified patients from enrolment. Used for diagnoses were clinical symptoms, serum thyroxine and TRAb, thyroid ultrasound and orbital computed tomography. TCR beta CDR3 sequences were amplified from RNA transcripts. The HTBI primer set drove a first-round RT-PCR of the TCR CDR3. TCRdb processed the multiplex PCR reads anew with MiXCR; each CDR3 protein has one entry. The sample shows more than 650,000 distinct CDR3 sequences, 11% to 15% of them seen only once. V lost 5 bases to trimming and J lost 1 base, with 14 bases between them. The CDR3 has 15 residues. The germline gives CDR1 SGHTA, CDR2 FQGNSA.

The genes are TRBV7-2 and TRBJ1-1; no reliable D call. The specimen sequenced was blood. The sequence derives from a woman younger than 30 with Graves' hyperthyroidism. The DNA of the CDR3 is TGTGCCAGCAGCCCTAGTCTCGTAAGGAACACTGAAGCTTTCTTT. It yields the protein CASSPSLVRNTEAFF.